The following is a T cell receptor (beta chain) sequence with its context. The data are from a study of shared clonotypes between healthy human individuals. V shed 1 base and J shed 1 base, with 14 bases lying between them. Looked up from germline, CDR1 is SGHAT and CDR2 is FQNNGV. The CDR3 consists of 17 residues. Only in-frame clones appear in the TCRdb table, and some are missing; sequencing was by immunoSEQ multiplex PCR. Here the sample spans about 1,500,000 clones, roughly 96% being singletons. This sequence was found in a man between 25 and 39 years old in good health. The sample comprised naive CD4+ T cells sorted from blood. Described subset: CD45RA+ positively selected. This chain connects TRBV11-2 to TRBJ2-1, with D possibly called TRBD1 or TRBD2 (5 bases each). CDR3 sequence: CASSLVPRGSSYNEQFF. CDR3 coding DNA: TGTGCCAGCAGCTTAGTGCCGAGGGGCAGTTCCTACAATGAGCAGTTCTTC.